One and the same sample provided the 3 T cell receptor beta chains below, sequenced in a study of T cells in Graves' hyperthyroidism and ophthalmopathy. Amplification of TCR beta CDR3 regions was performed using RNA transcripts as template. HTBI primers were the set used in a first-round RT-PCR of the TCR CDR3. TCRdb re-called the multiplex PCR reads with MiXCR, one entry per CDR3 protein. The table lists over 700,000 distinct CDR3 sequences, roughly a sixth of them singletons. Sequencing was carried out using blood. These receptors were taken from a woman aged 45-65 years with Graves' hyperthyroidism that later progressed to Graves' ophthalmopathy.

This chain links TRBV12-5 with TRBJ2-1, with TRBD2 identical over 10 bases. The J segment lost 3 bases and the V segment lost 4 bases, leaving 6 bases of the junction unmatched. Germline V lookup: CDR1 LGHNT, CDR2 FRNRAP. The CDR3 totals 16 residues. This chain's CDR3 is CASGSITSGDYNEQFF. The CDR3 DNA sequence: TGTGCTAGTGGTTCGATTACTAGCGGGGACTACAATGAGCAGTTCTTC.

V is TRBV12-3 or TRBV12-4 and J is TRBJ1-2, with no clear D. CDR3 size: 12 residues. Trimming took off 8 bases at V and 5 bases at J, with 12 bases between the two ends. CDR3 sequence: CASHQWGYGYTF. As DNA, the CDR3 is TGTGCCAGCCACCAGTGGGGATATGGCTACACCTTC.

The chain uses TRBV29-1 and TRBJ2-2; D may be TRBD1 (6 bases). Trimming stripped 6 bases from V and 1 base from J, with 9 bases between. Germline assignment: CDR1 SQVTM and CDR2 ANQGSEA. This CDR3 contains 13 residues. The CDR3 sequence is CSVTGLNTGELFF. In nucleotides, the CDR3 is TGCAGCGTAACAGGGCTGAACACCGGGGAGCTGTTTTTT.